This is a list of T cell receptor beta chains from one sample in a study of T-cell reconstitution after alpha-beta-depleted transplantation in children. From the PCR reads, TCRdb called clonotypes with MiXCR, one entry per CDR3 protein. The sample shows some 600,000 distinct CDR3 sequences, about an eighth of them seen only once. The sequenced sample was PBMCs, mostly from graft donor cells, obtained 360 days after TCRalphabeta/CD19-depleted stem cell transplant. These receptor sequences come from a male patient aged 10 to 17 who had a stem cell transplant for acute myeloid leukemia, so the T cells may come from the graft donor. The CDR3 runs from the conserved cysteine through the conserved F or W. The D gene is left open where the match is weak. For some rows the clone size is stated as once, few or many, or as a class when expanded; others skip it.

v_call,d_call,j_call,clone_size,cdr3_aa,cdr3_nt
TRBV6-1,TRBD1,TRBJ2-7,.,CASTTDGTGRLEQYF,TGTGCCAGCACCACCGATGGGACAGGACGTCTCGAGCAGTACTTC
TRBV12-3/TRBV12-4,.,TRBJ1-6,.,CASSRATQSAYSPLHF,TGTGCCAGCAGCCGCGCGACGCAGTCGGCTTATTCACCCCTCCACTTT
TRBV6-5,.,TRBJ2-7,many,CASSYSKDSAGNYEQYF,TGTGCCAGCAGTTACTCGAAGGACAGCGCGGGTAACTACGAGCAGTACTTC
TRBV5-1,.,TRBJ1-4,many,CASSFRAGNEKLFF,TGCGCCAGCAGCTTTAGGGCCGGTAATGAAAAACTGTTTTTT
TRBV7-2,.,TRBJ2-7,many,CASSHPWRVDEQYF,TGTGCCAGCAGCCACCCCTGGAGGGTCGACGAGCAGTACTTC
TRBV19,.,TRBJ2-1,.,CASASWSDEQFF,TGTGCCAGTGCGTCCTGGTCCGATGAGCAGTTCTTC
TRBV12-3/TRBV12-4,.,TRBJ1-6,few,CASSLRQRISPLHF,TGTGCCAGCAGTTTGCGGCAGAGGATTTCACCCCTCCACTTT
TRBV29-1,.,TRBJ2-1,few,CSALYPSSYNEQFF,TGCAGCGCCCTCTACCCGAGCTCCTACAATGAGCAGTTCTTC
TRBV29-1,TRBD2,TRBJ2-1,few,CSGVGSSGDLYNEQFF,TGCAGCGGGGTAGGATCTAGCGGGGACCTTTACAATGAGCAGTTCTTC
TRBV5-1,.,TRBJ2-1,many,CASSLRLLLSYNEQFF,TGCGCCAGCAGCTTAAGGCTCCTGCTCTCCTACAATGAGCAGTTCTTC
TRBV27,.,TRBJ2-1,.,CASSSPGLHNEQFF,TGTGCCAGCAGTTCACCGGGTCTCCACAATGAGCAGTTCTTC
TRBV29-1,.,TRBJ2-7,.,CSVYRTGYEQYF,TGCAGCGTTTACAGGACGGGGTACGAGCAGTACTTC